These T cell receptor beta chains were read from a single sample in a study of T cell responses to AZD1222 COVID-19 vaccine. Sequenced by immunoSEQ multiplex PCR; TCRdb stores in-frame clones only, minus some. Here the sample spans about 150,000 clones, approximately 90% being singletons. This specimen was peripheral blood, taken on day 0 of AZD1222 vaccination. The receptor source for this set is an adult in good health. The CDR3 runs from the conserved cysteine through the conserved F or W. Each record gives: clone size, J gene, V gene, D gene, CDR3 protein, CDR3 DNA. D genes are given only for firm matches. Expanded clones get a size class; other rows say once, few or many, or leave the size out.

>few|TRBJ2-1|TRBV19|.
CASSMRGATDEQFF
TGTGCCAGTAGTATGAGAGGGGCAACGGATGAGCAGTTCTTC
>once|TRBJ1-3|TRBV6-1|.
CASSAVIETGGNTIYF
TGTGCCAGCAGTGCAGTCATCGAAACCGGGGGAAACACCATATATTTT
>.|TRBJ2-7|TRBV18|.
CASSPGTVDYEQYF
TGTGCCAGCTCACCTGGCACAGTTGACTACGAGCAGTACTTC
>.|TRBJ1-4|TRBV29-1|TRBD1
CSVGRTGTNEKLFF
TGCAGCGTTGGACGGACAGGAACTAATGAAAAACTGTTTTTT
>.|TRBJ2-3|TRBV2|TRBD2
CASSGTSGRLDTQYF
TGTGCCAGCAGTGGGACTAGCGGGAGACTTGATACGCAGTATTTT
>.|TRBJ1-2|TRBV10-3|.
CAIRGQGQGEGYTF
TGTGCCATCCGGGGGCAGGGGCAGGGAGAGGGCTACACCTTC
>.|TRBJ1-2|TRBV25-1|.
CASSEGGANYGYTF
TGTGCCAGCAGTGAAGGGGGAGCTAACTATGGCTACACCTTC
>.|TRBJ1-1|TRBV5-4|.
CASSRDAGEAFF
TGTGCCAGCAGCCGGGACGCCGGGGAAGCTTTCTTT
>once|TRBJ2-3|TRBV10-3|TRBD2
CAISDSEGTSGRLTDTQYF
TGTGCCATCAGTGATTCTGAGGGGACTAGCGGGAGGTTGACAGATACGCAGTATTTT
>.|TRBJ1-3|TRBV5-1|TRBD1
CASSLFRQGVTPGNTIYF
TGCGCCAGCAGCTTGTTCCGGCAGGGGGTTACCCCTGGAAACACCATATATTTT
>medium-sized|TRBJ1-4|TRBV6-5|.
CASLVKLAANEKLFF
TGTGCCAGTCTCGTAAAGCTGGCGGCTAATGAAAAACTGTTTTTT
>.|TRBJ2-7|TRBV6-5|.
CASSYSGGSYEQYF
TGTGCCAGCAGTTACTCGGGCGGGTCCTACGAGCAGTACTTC
>once|TRBJ2-7|TRBV5-1|TRBD2
CASSAIAGGAYEQYF
TGCGCCAGCAGCGCCATAGCGGGAGGGGCCTACGAGCAGTACTTC
>.|TRBJ1-4|TRBV19|TRBD1
CASRPWEGAHEKLFF
TGTGCCAGCAGACCTTGGGAGGGGGCACATGAAAAACTGTTTTTT
>.|TRBJ2-7|TRBV12-5|.
CASGGDEQYF
TGTGCTAGTGGTGGGGACGAGCAGTACTTC
>once|TRBJ2-3|TRBV5-1|TRBD2
CASRLSGGSADTQYF
TGCGCCAGCAGGCTTTCGGGAGGTTCCGCAGATACGCAGTATTTT
>few|TRBJ1-2|TRBV30|.
CAWSTESYGYTF
TGTGCCTGGAGTACGGAGTCCTATGGCTACACCTTC
>.|TRBJ2-1|TRBV30|TRBD2
CAWRAAGGGIWDEQFF
TGTGCCTGGAGGGCAGCGGGAGGGGGGATCTGGGATGAGCAGTTCTTC
>.|TRBJ2-7|TRBV3-1/TRBV3-2|.
CASSSATEQYF
TGTGCCAGCAGTTCGGCTACCGAGCAGTACTTC
>.|TRBJ1-2|TRBV28|.
CASSFPSLIQQGIAYGYTF
TGTGCCAGCAGTTTCCCCAGCCTGATTCAACAGGGAATTGCCTATGGCTACACCTTC
>.|TRBJ2-5|TRBV29-1|TRBD2
CSVPKGGLAVQETQYF
TGCAGCGTACCCAAGGGAGGACTAGCGGTTCAAGAGACCCAGTACTTC
>.|TRBJ1-5|TRBV28|.
CASSLAGVSNQPQHF
TGTGCCAGCAGTTTAGCAGGGGTTAGCAATCAGCCCCAGCATTTT
>.|TRBJ1-4|TRBV7-9|.
CASSHTPTNEKLFF
TGTGCCAGCAGCCACACGCCAACTAATGAAAAACTGTTTTTT
>.|TRBJ1-6|TRBV30|.
CAWSDLDRQDSPLHF
TGTGCCTGGAGCGATCTAGACAGACAAGATTCACCCCTCCACTTT
>.|TRBJ2-2|TRBV4-2|.
CASSQSGTFTGELFF
TGTGCCAGCAGCCAATCCGGGACTTTCACCGGGGAGCTGTTTTTT
>.|TRBJ1-2|TRBV7-9|.
CASSGVRDGYTF
TGTGCCAGCAGCGGAGTCCGGGACGGCTACACCTTC
>.|TRBJ1-2|TRBV6-2/TRBV6-3|TRBD1
CASSLLPGQETGGYTF
TGTGCCAGCAGCCTTCTCCCGGGACAGGAAACTGGTGGCTACACCTTC
>.|TRBJ2-7|TRBV15|TRBD1
CATSSRGSSYEQYF
TGTGCCACCAGCAGCAGGGGGAGCTCCTACGAGCAGTACTTC
>.|TRBJ2-7|TRBV18|.
CASSPDRPYEQYF
TGTGCCAGCTCCCCGGACAGACCCTACGAGCAGTACTTC